One sample yielded the 20 T cell receptor beta chains listed below, sequenced in a study of cytomegalovirus exposure and HLA in healthy donors. The PCR made use of 60 Vbeta and 13 Jbeta primers. Sequencing used immunoSEQ multiplex PCR; TCRdb keeps in-frame clones, though not all of them. The repertoire consists of some 170,000 clones, with just over 70% occurring once and the leading ten covering 2% to 3%. Sequenced sample: PBMCs. These receptors all stem from a human donor in good health.

The rearrangement uses TRBV5-5 and TRBJ1-1, with 10 nucleotides matching TRBD1. This CDR3 is 14 amino acids long. The germline gives CDR1 SGHKS, CDR2 YYEKEE (reference sequence). The ends lost 5 bases at V and 1 base at J; junction bases unmatched: 2. The CDR3 DNA reads TGTGCCAGCAGTTGGGACAGGGGGAACACTGAAGCTTTCTTT. It specifies CASSWDRGNTEAFF.

The chain has TRBV5-4 and TRBJ1-5; maybe TRBD1 (6 bases). V was clipped by 0 bases and J by 7 bases, with 11 bases between them. This CDR3 region has 14 residues. Germline loops: CDR1 SGHNT, CDR2 YYREEE (reference sequence). CDR3 DNA sequence: TGTGCCAGCAGCTTGGGCCCAGGGGCGCAGCCCCAGCATTTT. Translating it yields CASSLGPGAQPQHF.

The V call is TRBV12-5, the J call TRBJ2-6, with a weak D call TRBD1 (6 bases). In germline, CDR1 is LGHNT, CDR2 FRNRAP. Trimming took off 3 bases at V and 0 bases at J, with 15 bases between the two ends. The CDR3 has 18 residues. CDR3 DNA: TGTGCTAGTGGTTTAGGTTTGGGGGCTGCCTCTGGGGCCAACGTCCTGACTTTC. Its translation is CASGLGLGAASGANVLTF.

This chain uses TRBV2 with TRBJ1-2; D perhaps matches TRBD1 (6 bases). Germline V gene sequence: CDR1 SNHLY, CDR2 FYNNEI. V was shortened by 6 bases and J by 8 bases, with 28 bases between the two germline ends. The CDR3 extends over 17 amino acids. The CDR3 DNA sequence: TGTGCCAGCAGCTCAACCCCGATACAGGGCCCGTCTATAGGCTACACCTTC. This codes for CASSSTPIQGPSIGYTF.

The chain has TRBV6-6 and TRBJ2-1, with 9 bases identical to TRBD2. This CDR3 is 15 amino acids long. V was pared by 5 bases and J by 5 bases, with 7 bases of the junction left unmatched. Germline lookup yields CDR1 MNHNY and CDR2 SVGAGI (reference sequence). CDR3 residues: CASSPPAGGDNEQFF. The CDR3 DNA reads as TGTGCCAGCAGTCCACCAGCGGGGGGAGACAATGAGCAGTTCTTC.

V gene TRBV4-1 combines with J gene TRBJ1-5; D is ambiguous. CDR1 MGHRA and CDR2 YSYEKL come from the germline V gene. The V end lost 1 base, the J end lost 4 bases, and 17 bases lay between the germline ends. This CDR3 contains 17 residues. CDR3 residues: CASSQGPRTLANQPQHF. CDR3 DNA sequence: TGCGCCAGCAGCCAAGGTCCCCGGACGCTAGCAAATCAGCCCCAGCATTTT.

This chain connects TRBV10-1 to TRBJ1-2; the D gene is possibly TRBD1 (6 bases). The ends were cut back, 8 bases at V and 8 bases at J, with 21 bases in the middle. This CDR3 contains 14 residues. Per germline, CDR1 WNHNN and CDR2 SYGVQD (reference sequence). The CDR3 region has the DNA TGCGCCAGCTGCCACGCCCAGGGGCTGGGCGGCTACACCTTC. This translates into CASCHAQGLGGYTF.

CDR3 sequence reads: CASSLGREGHNEQFF. The CDR3 DNA reads as TGTGCCAGCAGCTTAGGCAGGGAAGGCCACAATGAGCAGTTCTTC. This chain uses TRBV5-8 with TRBJ2-1; perhaps TRBD1 as D (5 bases). Per the germline V gene, CDR1 is SGHTS and CDR2 is YDEGEE. V was cut by 2 bases and J by 5 bases, with 14 bases left in between. The CDR3 runs to 15 residues.

The genes are TRBV19 and TRBJ1-1, with TRBD1 matching over 9 bases. The germline CDR1 and CDR2 sequences are LNHDA and SQIVND (reference sequence). The V gene end was trimmed by 1 base and the J gene end by 6 bases; junction bases not matched to a gene: 6. CDR3 length: 15 residues. The CDR3 nucleotides read TGTGCCAGTAGTATAGTCCACAGGGGGCTCTCTGAAGCTTTCTTT. This sequence encodes CASSIVHRGLSEAFF.

This clone was seen only a few times. The chain combines TRBV14 with TRBJ2-7, with 9 bases lining up with TRBD2. V was clipped by 4 bases and J by 5 bases; unmatched bases: 6. Germline V CDR1 and CDR2: SGHDN, FVKESK. The CDR3 has 14 amino acids. CDR3 sequence: CASSLVAGDHEQYF. CDR3 nucleotides: TGTGCCAGCAGCCTCGTAGCGGGAGACCACGAGCAGTACTTC.

The rearrangement uses TRBV5-6 and TRBJ1-2; TRBD1 matches at 10 bases. The CDR3 has 13 residues. Germline values: CDR1 SGHDT, CDR2 YYEEEE. The ends lost 4 bases at V and 8 bases at J; junction bases unmatched: 5. The CDR3 region is CASSIGQGGGYTF. CDR3 DNA: TGTGCCAGCAGCATCGGACAGGGGGGCGGCTACACCTTC.

Remarks on this clone: Other DNA sequences in this specimen translate into the identical CDR3. The CDR3 sequence: CASRTGVNEQFF. CDR3 nucleotide sequence: TGTGCCAGCAGAACAGGGGTGAATGAGCAGTTCTTC. The chain carries TRBV2 and TRBJ2-1; 7 nucleotides line up with TRBD1. Germline trimming cut 6 bases from V and 7 bases from J; bases unmatched to any gene: 3. In germline, CDR1 is SNHLY, CDR2 FYNNEI. The CDR3 sequence is 12 residues long. Full variable domain (outside the CDR3, taken from reference TRBV2 and TRBJ2-1): EPEVTQTPSHQVTQMGQEVILRCVPISNHLYFYWYRQILGQKVEFLVSFYNNEISEKSEIFDDQFSVERPDGSNFTLKIRSTKLEDSAMYFCASRTGVNEQFFGPGTRLTVL.

The gene calls are TRBV19 and TRBJ2-3; perhaps TRBD1 as D (6 bases). V was clipped by 3 bases and J by 0 bases, with 10 bases between them. The CDR3 covers 15 residues. Germline V gene sequence: CDR1 LNHDA, CDR2 SQIVND (reference sequence). The CDR3 here is CASSMRGGSTDTQYF. The CDR3 coding sequence is TGTGCCAGTAGTATGCGAGGGGGAAGCACAGATACGCAGTATTTT.

J is TRBJ2-1 and V is TRBV7-2; 10 bases map to TRBD2. Germline CDR1 is SGHTA and CDR2 is FQGNSA. The CDR3 spans 15 residues. J was trimmed by 9 bases and V by 3 bases; bases with no gene match: 8. The CDR3, as DNA: TGTGCCAGCAGCTTGGTTAGCGGGGGGAGGAGTGAGCAGTTCTTC. The encoded protein is CASSLVSGGRSEQFF.

The CDR3 DNA sequence: TGTGCCATCAGTGAGTCGAGGCGGGACAATGAGCAGTTCTTC. Its protein product is CAISESRRDNEQFF. The chain recombines TRBV10-3 with TRBJ2-1; the D gene is possibly TRBD2 (5 bases). V was clipped by 0 bases and J by 5 bases, with 8 bases between them. This CDR3 is 14 amino acids long. The germline gives CDR1 ENHRY, CDR2 SYGVKD.

This chain links TRBV27 with TRBJ2-7; 8 bases align to TRBD1. From germline, CDR1 is MNHEY and CDR2 SMNVEV (reference sequence). With V trimmed by 4 bases and J by 6 bases, 8 bases remained unmatched. CDR3 length: 14 residues. CDR3 sequence reads: CASSSDLRGREQYF. As DNA, the CDR3 is TGTGCCAGCAGTTCAGATCTCAGGGGGCGCGAGCAGTACTTC.

The table lists this clone with a count of one. The chain is built from TRBV2 and TRBJ1-2, with a tentative D call TRBD1 (6 bases). The germline gives CDR1 SNHLY, CDR2 FYNNEI. The CDR3 runs to 14 residues. V shed 0 bases and J shed 6 bases, with 11 bases lying between them. CDR3 bases: TGTGCCAGCAGTGAAGCCACAGGGAGGGATGGCTACACCTTC. Protein product: CASSEATGRDGYTF.

V gene TRBV19 combines with J gene TRBJ2-5; 8 positions agree with TRBD1. The trim removed 7 bases at V and 4 bases at J, leaving 11 bases unmatched. The CDR3 is 15 amino acids. Germline V gene lookup returns CDR1 LNHDA and CDR2 SQIVND (reference sequence). CDR3 residues: CASTKRQGARETQYF. The CDR3 nucleotides are TGTGCCAGTACCAAGCGCCAGGGGGCTCGAGAGACCCAGTACTTC.

The CDR3 loop reads CASSSDPSRFAYEQYF. CDR3 DNA sequence: TGTGCCAGCAGCTCCGACCCTAGCAGGTTCGCCTACGAGCAGTACTTC. The chain has TRBV7-6 and TRBJ2-7, with D possibly matching TRBD2 (5 bases). Trimming shortened V by 4 bases and J by 2 bases, and 18 bases separated the two germline ends. This CDR3 is 16 amino acids long. CDR1 is SGHVS and CDR2 is FNYEAQ in the germline V gene.

The chain carries TRBV7-2 and TRBJ2-2; 13 bases line up with TRBD2. The J segment lost 5 bases and the V segment lost 4 bases, leaving 4 bases of the junction unmatched. This CDR3 comprises 16 residues. Germline V gives CDR1 SGHTA, CDR2 FQGNSA. CDR3 residues: CASSSTGLAGTGELFF. As DNA, the CDR3 is TGTGCCAGCAGCTCCACGGGACTAGCGGGGACCGGGGAGCTGTTTTTT.